This record concerns one TCR beta chain sequence. The CDR3 consists of 14 residues. Losses at the gene ends were 5 bases for V and 2 bases for J; bases not matched to a gene: 6. Per germline, CDR1 SQVTM and CDR2 ANQGSEA. This record belongs to a study of T cell changes during pregnancy in multiple sclerosis. TCRdb's table, derived via immunoSEQ multiplex PCR, lists solely in-frame clones and lacks some. The repertoire includes tens of thousands of clones, 75% to 95% of them detected once, and over 1.5% sits in the top ten. Sequences were derived from CD4+ T cells from peripheral blood mononuclear cells, sampled after pregnancy. The V and J genes are TRBV29-1 and TRBJ1-5, with 7 bases aligning to TRBD1. The TCR comes from a female donor in good health, enrolled as a control in a pregnancy study. The chain's CDR3 is CSVSTGTGNQPQHF. The CDR3 DNA reads as TGCAGCGTTTCGACAGGGACAGGCAATCAGCCCCAGCATTTT.